Each of the 2 T cell receptor beta chains below was sequenced from the same sample in a study of regulatory T cells in long-lasting Graves disease. TCR beta libraries were built with iRepertoire HTBI primers and Arm-PCR of CDR3 regions. TCRdb re-analysed the multiplex PCR reads in MiXCR, keeping a single row per CDR3 protein. The table lists a few hundred thousand distinct CDR3 sequences, over 15% of them singletons. The time point was: newly diagnosed GD, antithyroid drugs for less than 3 months. The TCR library was made from RNA that had been extracted from PBMCs in TRIzol. Separately, the same data were catalogued under a study of T cells in Graves' hyperthyroidism and ophthalmopathy.

The specimen was peripheral blood mononuclear cells (PBMCs), collected at new diagnosis, from a patient treated with antithyroid drugs. Every receptor here comes from a middle-aged man with Graves disease.

This clonotype was counted between two and nine times. This chain links TRBV20-1 with TRBJ2-1, with a possible D match to TRBD1 (7 bases). Trimming removed 5 bases at V and 3 bases at J, with 17 bases between. The CDR3 length is 15 residues. The V gene's germline CDR1 is DFQATT and CDR2 SNEGSKA (reference sequence). In DNA, the CDR3 is TGCAGTGCTTACAGGGTTCAGGGGGGCTACAATGAGCAGTTCTTC. This gives the protein CSAYRVQGGYNEQFF.

This clonotype came up many times. V and J are TRBV20-1 and TRBJ2-2; 11 positions match TRBD2. Germline lookup yields CDR1 DFQATT and CDR2 SNEGSKA (reference sequence). The CDR3 is made up of 14 amino acids. The ends lost 3 bases at V and 7 bases at J; junction bases unmatched: 4. CDR3 in amino acids: CSASTSGGNGELFF. The CDR3 DNA follows: TGCAGTGCTAGTACTAGCGGGGGTAACGGGGAGCTGTTTTTT.